This entry lists 20 T cell receptor beta chains sequenced from one sample in a study of shared clonotypes between healthy human individuals. Using immunoSEQ multiplex PCR, the repertoire was profiled, and TCRdb retains in-frame clones only, with some absent. The sample comprises about 490,000 clones, 70% to 80% of which are singletons, and about an eighth rests with the top ten. The sequenced material came from PBMCs. Source of these receptors: a woman aged 40 to 50 in good health. Some clones in this sample may be carry-over from other donors' samples.

The genes are TRBV5-1 and TRBJ2-5, with 10 bases matching TRBD1. The CDR3 contains 15 residues. V lost 2 bases and J lost 5; bases outside the gene matches: 6. The germline gives CDR1 SGHRS, CDR2 YFSETQ. For the CDR3, the DNA is TGCGCCAGCAGCTTCGGACAGGGGGGATTTGAGACCCAGTACTTC. Translating gives CASSFGQGGFETQYF.

In this sample, this clone turned up a few times. This chain links TRBV19 with TRBJ1-2; tentatively, D is TRBD1 (6 bases). Germline values: CDR1 LNHDA, CDR2 SQIVND (reference sequence). CDR3 length: 13 amino acids. V shed 7 bases and J shed 4 bases, with 13 bases lying between them. CDR3 sequence (DNA): TGTGCCAGTACCGTGGGACAAGCCTATGGCTACACCTTC. This encodes CASTVGQAYGYTF.

This clone was seen once. V and J are TRBV28 and TRBJ2-1; D gene uncertain. The CDR3 is 15 amino acids. V was cut by 3 bases and J by 6 bases, with 15 bases left in between. Germline-derived CDR1 and CDR2 are MDHEN and SYDVKM. For the CDR3, the DNA is TGTGCCAGCAGTTTTCCCAAAAACGGCGGCAATGAGCAGTTCTTC. Its translation: CASSFPKNGGNEQFF.

As for this clone: A junction end diverges from the germline sequence, so it may reflect a read error. This rearrangement joins TRBV5-1 to TRBJ2-6; D ambiguous. Germline lookup yields CDR1 SGHRS and CDR2 YFSETQ. This CDR3 region has 15 residues. The chain's CDR3 is CASSLIGSGTNVLTF. DNA for the CDR3: TGCGCCAGCAGCTTGATAGGCTCTGGGACCAACGTCCTGACTTTC.

The chain has TRBV2 and TRBJ2-5; tentative D call: TRBD1 (5 bases). Trimming left V 2 bases short and J 0 bases short, with 10 bases between. Germline V gene lookup returns CDR1 SNHLY and CDR2 FYNNEI. The CDR3 has 15 amino acids. The CDR3 DNA follows: TGTGCCAGCAGTGAAAGGCCAGGGTACCAAGAGACCCAGTACTTC. This translates into CASSERPGYQETQYF.

This clone was detected only a few times. This chain links TRBV5-6 with TRBJ1-6; the match to TRBD1 covers 8 bases. The CDR3 length is 16 residues. Germline trimming cut 4 bases from V and 3 bases from J; bases unmatched to any gene: 6. Per germline, CDR1 SGHDT and CDR2 YYEEEE. CDR3 residues: CASSRGDRRYNSPLHF. In nucleotides, the CDR3 is TGTGCCAGCAGCAGGGGGGACAGGCGCTATAATTCACCCCTCCACTTT.

Note on this clone: Given a far larger clone just one base away, this is likely a sequencing read error. Additional DNA sequences in this sample encode the identical CDR3. The V call is TRBV7-2, the J call TRBJ2-7; 8 nucleotides align to TRBD1. This CDR3 is built from 14 residues. Germline CDR1 is SGHTA and CDR2 is FQGNSA. CDR3 loop: CASSFYRGTYEQYF. The CDR3 DNA reads TGTGCCAGCAGCTTTTACAGGGGGACCTACGAACAGTACTTC.

To note about this clone: Its ends do not fully match the called genes, so a read error is possible. J is TRBJ2-7 and V is TRBV6-4, with a weak D call TRBD1 (10 bases). The CDR3 covers 18 residues. The germline gives CDR1 MRHNA, CDR2 SNTAGT. CDR3 region: CARSADRGREGPCYEQYF. DNA of the CDR3: TGTGCCCGCAGTGCAGACAGGGGGCGGGAGGGCCCGTGCTACGAGCAGTACTTC.

This chain uses TRBV5-1 with TRBJ2-7; 8 bases match TRBD1. The J segment lost 6 bases and the V segment lost 4 bases, leaving 9 bases of the junction unmatched. CDR1 SGHRS and CDR2 YFSETQ come from the germline V gene. The CDR3 is made up of 14 amino acids. CDR3 coding DNA: TGCGCCAGCAGCACAGGGACAGGCCTAAGCGAGCAGTACTTC. The encoded protein is CASSTGTGLSEQYF.

The chain uses TRBV10-2 and TRBJ1-2; D is perhaps TRBD1 (5 bases). V shed 4 bases and J shed 0 bases, with 15 bases lying between them. This CDR3 spans 16 amino acids. In germline, CDR1 is WSHSY, CDR2 SAAADI. The CDR3 here is CASSGGRVLPNYGYTF. CDR3 sequence (DNA): TGCGCCAGCAGTGGCGGCAGGGTCCTTCCTAACTATGGCTACACCTTC.

This clone was seen only once. The chain joins TRBV15 to TRBJ1-1, with a possible D match to TRBD1 (5 bases). Trimming shortened V by 0 bases and J by 1 base, and 9 bases separated the two germline ends. Per the germline V gene, CDR1 is LNHNV and CDR2 is YYDKDF (reference sequence). The CDR3 totals 15 residues. DNA for the CDR3: TGTGCCACCAGCAGAGATGGACACACGAACACTGAAGCTTTCTTT. Its translation: CATSRDGHTNTEAFF. The complete variable domain, with remaining parts taken from reference TRBV15 and TRBJ1-1, reads DAMVIQNPRYQVTQFGKPVTLSCSQTLNHNVMYWYQQKSSQAPKLLFHYYDKDFNNEADTPDNFQSRRPNTSFCFLDIRSPGLGDTAMYLCATSRDGHTNTEAFFGQGTRLTVV.

The CDR3 nucleotides read TGCGCCAGCAGTGAGACTGGAGATGGCACCGGGGAGCTGTTTTTT. This encodes CASSETGDGTGELFF. This chain joins TRBV10-1 and TRBJ2-2, with unresolved D. Trimming took off 2 bases at V and 4 bases at J, with 11 bases between the two ends. The CDR3 totals 15 residues. Germline V CDR1 and CDR2: WNHNN, SYGVQD (reference sequence).

Regarding this clone: One junction end disagrees with the germline gene, perhaps due to a read error. Additional DNA sequences in this sample encode the identical CDR3. This rearrangement joins TRBV11-1 to TRBJ1-1, with D unresolved. The germline gives CDR1 SGHAT, CDR2 FQDESV (reference sequence). The CDR3 loop spans 12 amino acids. This chain's CDR3 is CASSFDRAEAFF. The CDR3 DNA sequence: TGCGCCAGCAGCTTTGATCGGGCTGAAGCATTCTTT.

J is TRBJ1-5 and V is TRBV7-2; D gene uncertain. Trimming took 1 base from V and 7 from J, leaving 11 bases between them. Germline V CDR1 and CDR2: SGHTA, FQGNSA. There are 14 residues in the CDR3. CDR3 residues: CASSLETRRQPQHF. CDR3 DNA sequence: TGTGCCAGCAGCTTAGAGACGAGGAGGCAGCCCCAGCATTTT.

V and J are TRBV4-1 and TRBJ2-5, with D perhaps assigned TRBD1 or TRBD2 (6 bases each). This CDR3 comprises 16 residues. Germline assignment: CDR1 MGHRA and CDR2 YSYEKL. Trimming took 1 base from V and 4 from J, leaving 16 bases between them. CDR3 sequence: CASSQGGGQFRETQYF. The CDR3 DNA is TGCGCCAGCAGCCAAGGGGGAGGACAGTTTAGAGAGACCCAGTACTTC.

V gene TRBV7-9 combines with J gene TRBJ1-4; no firm D call. Trimming took off 5 bases at V and 7 bases at J, with 20 bases between the two ends. The CDR3 spans 16 residues. Germline V gene lookup returns CDR1 SEHNR and CDR2 FQNEAQ (reference sequence). The CDR3 protein is CASSPSGTRPTEKLFF. The CDR3 bases are TGTGCCAGCAGCCCTAGTGGTACCAGGCCCACTGAAAAACTGTTTTTT. Full variable domain (rest looked up from reference TRBV7-9 and TRBJ1-4): DTGVSQNPRHKITKRGQNVTFRCDPISEHNRLYWYRQTLGQGPEFLTYFQNEAQLEKSRLLSDRFSAERPKGSFSTLEIQRTEQGDSAMYLCASSPSGTRPTEKLFFGSGTQLSVL.

This clone was counted only a few times. J is TRBJ2-1 and V is TRBV5-4, with D tentatively TRBD1 (5 bases). The CDR3 is 15 amino acids. V lost 4 bases and J 1 base, leaving 12 bases between the germline ends. Germline V gives CDR1 SGHNT, CDR2 YYREEE (reference sequence). CDR3 loop: CASSPRQISYNEQFF. CDR3 coding DNA: TGTGCCAGCAGCCCACGACAGATATCCTACAATGAGCAGTTCTTC. The full variable domain, rest sourced from reference TRBV5-4 and TRBJ2-1, is ETGVTQSPTHLIKTRGQQVTLRCSSQSGHNTVSWYQQALGQGPQFIFQYYREEENGRGNFPPRFSGLQFPNYSSELNVNALELDDSALYLCASSPRQISYNEQFFGPGTRLTVL.

This clone has a single count. The rearrangement uses TRBV6-5 and TRBJ2-1, with D perhaps being TRBD1 or TRBD2 (6 bases each). CDR3 length: 15 residues. Per the germline V gene, CDR1 is MNHEY and CDR2 is SVGAGI. With 5 bases removed from V and 4 bases from J, the gap between germline ends came to 15 bases. Written as DNA, the CDR3 is TGTGCCAGCAGTGTAGAAGTAGGGGGGTACAATGAGCAGTTCTTC. Translating gives CASSVEVGGYNEQFF.

V gene TRBV27 combines with J gene TRBJ2-7; D remains unclear. V gave up 8 bases and J gave up 6 bases, with 14 bases separating them. The CDR3 spans 12 residues. Germline V gene lookup returns CDR1 MNHEY and CDR2 SMNVEV (reference sequence). The CDR3 reads CASGRHRLEQYF. In nucleotides, the CDR3 is TGTGCCAGCGGTAGACACCGTCTCGAGCAGTACTTC.

This sequence joins TRBV7-2 and TRBJ2-5; D is possibly TRBD1 (5 bases). The CDR3 sequence is 13 residues long. The germline V and J ends were trimmed by 5 bases and 2 bases, with 9 bases remaining between them. Germline V gene sequence: CDR1 SGHTA, CDR2 FQGNSA. CDR3 nucleotides: TGTGCCAGCAGCCTGAGACAGCAAGAGACCCAGTACTTC. Protein sequence: CASSLRQQETQYF. Supplemented by reference TRBV7-2 and TRBJ2-5, the full variable domain reads GAGVSQSPSNKVTEKGKDVELRCDPISGHTALYWYRQSLGQGLEFLIYFQGNSAPDKSGLPSDRFSAERTGGSVSTLTIQRTQQEDSAVYLCASSLRQQETQYFGPGTRLLVL.